Many counts were recorded for the clone carrying this TCR beta chain. Its target is unknown. The entry originates in a study of neurological immune-mediated disorders. Between the trimmed V and J ends, which lost 5 bases and 4 bases, there was a span of 18 bases. This CDR3 spans 17 amino acids. Findings and caveats of the study: Neither clinical nor MRI features were found to be associated with the multiple sclerosis repertoire cluster.

In every sequencing run, more than 160 million TCR-beta sequences were generated from 15-18 subjects. TCRdb itself ran the 5' RACE reads through MiXCR, one entry per CDR3 protein. Here the sample spans 78,000 or so distinct CDR3 sequences, 4% to 6% being singletons. The rearrangement joins TRBV12-3 or TRBV12-4 to TRBJ1-6; possible D gene TRBD1, 5 bases. The sequencing input was PBMCs. The TCR was taken from a woman aged 25 to 39 with multiple sclerosis. For the CDR3, the DNA is TGTGCCAGCAGTGGGACCGGGACGGGAGGGTATAATTCACCCCTCCACTTT. This codes for CASSGTGTGGYNSPLHF.